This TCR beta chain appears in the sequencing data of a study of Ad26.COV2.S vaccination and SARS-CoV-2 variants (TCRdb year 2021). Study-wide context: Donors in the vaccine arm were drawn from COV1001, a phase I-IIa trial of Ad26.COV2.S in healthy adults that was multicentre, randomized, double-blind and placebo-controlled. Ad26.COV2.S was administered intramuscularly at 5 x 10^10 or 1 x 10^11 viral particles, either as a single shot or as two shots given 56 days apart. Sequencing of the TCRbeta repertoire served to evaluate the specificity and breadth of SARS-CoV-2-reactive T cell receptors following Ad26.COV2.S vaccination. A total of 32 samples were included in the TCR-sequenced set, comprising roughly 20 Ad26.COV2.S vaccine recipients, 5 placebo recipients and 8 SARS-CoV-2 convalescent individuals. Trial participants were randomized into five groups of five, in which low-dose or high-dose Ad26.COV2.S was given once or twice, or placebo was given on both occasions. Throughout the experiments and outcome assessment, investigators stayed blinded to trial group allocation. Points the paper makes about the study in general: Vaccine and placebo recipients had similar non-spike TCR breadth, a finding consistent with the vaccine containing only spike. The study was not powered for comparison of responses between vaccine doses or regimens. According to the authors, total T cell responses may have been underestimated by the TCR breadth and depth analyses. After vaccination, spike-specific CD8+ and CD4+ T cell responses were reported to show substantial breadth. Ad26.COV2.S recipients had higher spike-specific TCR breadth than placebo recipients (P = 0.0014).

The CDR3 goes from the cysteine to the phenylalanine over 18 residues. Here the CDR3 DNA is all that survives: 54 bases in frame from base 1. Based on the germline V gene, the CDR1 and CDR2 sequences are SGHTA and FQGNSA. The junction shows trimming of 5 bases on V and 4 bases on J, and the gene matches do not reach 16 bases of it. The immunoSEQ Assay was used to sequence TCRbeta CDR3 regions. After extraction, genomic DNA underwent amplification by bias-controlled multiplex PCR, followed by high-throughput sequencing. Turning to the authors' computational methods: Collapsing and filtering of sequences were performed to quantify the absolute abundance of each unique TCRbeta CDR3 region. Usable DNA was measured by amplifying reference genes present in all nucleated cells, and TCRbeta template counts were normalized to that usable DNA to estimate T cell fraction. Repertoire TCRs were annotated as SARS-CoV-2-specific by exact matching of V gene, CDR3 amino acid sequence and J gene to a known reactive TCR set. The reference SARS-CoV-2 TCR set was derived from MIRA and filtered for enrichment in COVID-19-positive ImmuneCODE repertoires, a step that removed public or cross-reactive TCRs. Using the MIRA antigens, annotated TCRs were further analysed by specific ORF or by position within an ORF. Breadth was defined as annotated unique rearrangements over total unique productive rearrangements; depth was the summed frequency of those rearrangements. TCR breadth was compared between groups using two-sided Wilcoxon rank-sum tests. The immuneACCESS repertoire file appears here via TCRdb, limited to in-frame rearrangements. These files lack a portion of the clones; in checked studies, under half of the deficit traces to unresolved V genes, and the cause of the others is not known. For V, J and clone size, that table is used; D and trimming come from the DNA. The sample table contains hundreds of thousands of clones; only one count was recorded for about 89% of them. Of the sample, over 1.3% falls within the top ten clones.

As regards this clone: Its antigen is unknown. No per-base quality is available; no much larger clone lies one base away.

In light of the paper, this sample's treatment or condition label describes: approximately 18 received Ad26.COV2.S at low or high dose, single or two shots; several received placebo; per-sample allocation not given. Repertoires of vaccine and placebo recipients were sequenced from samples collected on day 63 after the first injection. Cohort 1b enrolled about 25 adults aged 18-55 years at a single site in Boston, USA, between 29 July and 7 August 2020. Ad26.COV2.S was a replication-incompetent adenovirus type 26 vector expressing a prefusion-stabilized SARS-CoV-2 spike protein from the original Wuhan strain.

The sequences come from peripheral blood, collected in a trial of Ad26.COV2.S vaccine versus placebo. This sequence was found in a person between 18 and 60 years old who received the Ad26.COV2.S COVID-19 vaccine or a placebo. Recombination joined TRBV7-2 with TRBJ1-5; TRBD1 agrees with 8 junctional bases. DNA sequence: TGTGCCAGCAGCCAGTTCCCCATGACAGGGGTAGTGAATCAGCCCCAGCATTTT. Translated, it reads CASSQFPMTGVVNQPQHF.